This T cell receptor (beta chain) was documented in a study of siplizumab effects on memory and regulatory T cells. Remarks on this clone: Its cognate antigen is unknown.

Cells from the mixed lymphocyte reaction underwent coculture for approximately 6 days at 37 degrees C. The V gene end was trimmed by 0 bases and the J gene end by 0 bases; junction bases not matched to a gene: 12. Germline V gene sequence: CDR1 MGHRA, CDR2 YSYEKL. This CDR3 is 21 amino acids long. Findings and caveats of the study: Siplizumab cultures yielded proliferating Tregs whose suppressive function was not confirmed.

Sequenced by immunoSEQ multiplex PCR; TCRdb stores in-frame clones only, minus some. This table has roughly 10,000 clones, around 45% appearing once. V gene TRBV4-1 combines with J gene TRBJ2-1, with 12 bases identical to TRBD2. This clonotype was obtained from a human donor in good health; the cells came from an allogeneic mixed lymphocyte reaction. The sample taken for sequencing was CFSE-low (dividing) CD4+ T cells sorted from an allogeneic mixed lymphocyte reaction. The DNA for the CDR3 is TGCGCCAGCAGCCAAGAACCCCCGGGACTAGCGGGCCAACCCTCCTACAATGAGCAGTTCTTC. Its translation: CASSQEPPGLAGQPSYNEQFF.